The TCR beta chain described here comes from a study of OX40 agonist ivuxolimab in advanced cancers. Sequencing used immunoSEQ multiplex PCR; TCRdb keeps in-frame clones, though not all of them. The repertoire holds 90,000 or so clones, with roughly 90% as singletons. As regards this clone: Antigen unknown.

Germline values: CDR1 SNHLY, CDR2 FYNNEI. This CDR3 spans 13 amino acids. The trim removed 6 bases at V and 8 bases at J, leaving 9 bases unmatched. Overall study results and limits: Certain nonresponders additionally had low normalized T-cell clonal expansion. At 0.1 to 3.0 mg/kg, clonal expansion of CD4+ and CD8+ blood T cells had occurred by week 6.

V is TRBV2 and J is TRBJ1-2, with 7 bases that match TRBD1. The source material was CD4+ or CD8+ T cells sorted from blood, sampled in a trial of the OX40 agonist ivuxolimab. The source is an adult with an advanced solid tumor such as melanoma, head and neck, liver or kidney cancer. The CDR3 spells CASSETGLGGYTF. The DNA of the CDR3 is TGTGCCAGCAGCGAGACAGGGCTGGGGGGCTACACCTTC.